One sample yielded the 11 T cell receptor beta chains listed below, sequenced in a study of blood T cell repertoires in COVID-19. The protocol was immunoSEQ multiplex PCR, while the TCRdb copy is restricted to in-frame clones and leaves out a portion. Among 73,000 or so clones listed, around four fifths were seen once. Sample: peripheral blood. These receptors came from a man in his fifties with active COVID-19.

This clone was detected only once. This chain uses TRBV28 with TRBJ1-5; D gene ambiguous. Germline V lookup: CDR1 MDHEN, CDR2 SYDVKM. The length of the CDR3 is 12 residues. Deletions cut 4 bases from V and 6 bases from J, with 7 bases between. For the CDR3, the DNA is TGTGCCAGCAGTTCAGGTGGTCAGCCCCAGCATTTT. Translation: CASSSGGQPQHF.

V is TRBV6-1 and J is TRBJ2-5; D gene unclear. Germline CDR1 reads MNHNS; CDR2 reads SASEGT. There are 14 residues in the CDR3. V dropped 0 bases and J dropped 1 base, with 6 bases sitting between them. The DNA for the CDR3 is TGTGCCAGCAGTGAAGCGTACAGCCAAGAGACCCAGTACTTC. Translation: CASSEAYSQETQYF.

This clone has a single count. This rearrangement joins TRBV5-5 to TRBJ2-1, with 12 bases lining up with TRBD2. Per the germline V gene, CDR1 is SGHKS and CDR2 is YYEKEE (reference sequence). The CDR3 covers 14 residues. After removal of 0 bases from V and 10 bases from J, the junction contained 2 bases not matched to a gene. The CDR3 DNA sequence: TGTGCCAGCAGCTTGGCTAGCGGGAGGGACGAGCAGTTCTTC. It translates to CASSLASGRDEQFF.

The gene calls are TRBV6-2 or TRBV6-3 and TRBJ2-7; 8 bases match TRBD2. Unmatched junction bases numbered 6, after V lost 5 bases and J lost 0 bases. Germline-derived CDR1 and CDR2 are MNHEY and SVGEGT. The CDR3 loop spans 15 amino acids. DNA of the CDR3: TGTGCCAGCAGTAGTGCGGGAGGAGGCTCCTACGAGCAGTACTTC. Its translation: CASSSAGGGSYEQYF.

This chain links TRBV5-1 with TRBJ1-6, with a possible D match to TRBD1 (6 bases). Germline lookup yields CDR1 SGHRS and CDR2 YFSETQ. The V gene lost 0 bases and the J gene lost 7 bases, with 11 bases spanning the gap. The CDR3 consists of 15 residues. The CDR3 region is CASSLDGQGNSPLHF. The CDR3, as DNA: TGCGCCAGCAGCTTGGACGGGCAGGGGAATTCACCCCTCCACTTT.

V and J are TRBV21-1 and TRBJ2-3; the table assigns TRBD2, which was not confirmed against the DNA. TRBV21-1 is flagged as a pseudogene. CDR3 length: 14 amino acids. The CDR3 loop is CASSTRCPGRPQYF. CDR3 nucleotides: TGTGCCAGCAGCACCAGGTGCCCCGGGAGGCCGCAGTATTTT.

The genes are TRBV7-8 and TRBJ2-1; the D is unclear. Germline V CDR1 and CDR2: SGHVS, FQNEAQ. The CDR3 spans 13 residues. Trimming removed 2 bases from V and 7 bases from J, with 9 bases in between. DNA for the CDR3: TGTGCCAGCAGCTTAAGCGTTAGGAATGAGCAGTTCTTC. It encodes CASSLSVRNEQFF.

This clone occurred once. The rearrangement joins TRBV28 to TRBJ2-5; perhaps TRBD2 as D (6 bases). The CDR3 runs 18 residues. Germline values: CDR1 MDHEN, CDR2 SYDVKM. The ends were cut back, 8 bases at V and 4 bases at J, with 29 bases in the middle. The CDR3 region is CASLPPSAGSNSGETQYF. DNA of the CDR3: TGTGCCAGCCTCCCCCCAAGCGCCGGGTCAAATAGCGGAGAGACCCAGTACTTC.

CDR3 in amino acids: CASSQTRGTGELFF. CDR3 sequence (DNA): TGTGCCAGCAGCCAGACTCGGGGTACCGGGGAGCTGTTTTTT. V and J are TRBV4-2 and TRBJ2-2, with D perhaps TRBD2 (5 bases). V shed 3 bases and J shed 5 bases, with 10 bases lying between them. CDR3 length equals 14 residues. Germline lookup yields CDR1 LGHNA and CDR2 YNFKEQ.

V is TRBV9 and J is TRBJ2-3, with 10 bases fitting TRBD1. The germline gives CDR1 SGDLS, CDR2 YYNGEE. Trimming removed 2 bases from V and 1 base from J; junction bases left unmatched: 10. The CDR3 length is 18 residues. CDR3 loop: CASSVGTGDFWGTDTQYF. In DNA form, the CDR3 reads TGTGCCAGCAGCGTGGGGACAGGGGATTTTTGGGGCACAGATACGCAGTATTTT.

The chain has TRBV9 and TRBJ1-5; no clear D. The CDR3 is 13 residues long. CDR1 and CDR2 (germline): SGDLS, YYNGEE. Trimming removed 0 bases at V and 5 bases at J, with 6 bases between. The CDR3 region has the DNA TGTGCCAGCAGCGTAGACTTGGATCAGCCCCAGCATTTT. The encoded protein is CASSVDLDQPQHF.